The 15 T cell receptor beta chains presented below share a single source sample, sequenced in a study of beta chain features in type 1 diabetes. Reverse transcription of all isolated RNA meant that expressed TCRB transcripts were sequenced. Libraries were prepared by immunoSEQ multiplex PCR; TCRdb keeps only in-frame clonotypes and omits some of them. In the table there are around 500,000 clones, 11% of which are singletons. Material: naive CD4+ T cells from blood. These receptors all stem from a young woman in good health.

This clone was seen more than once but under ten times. The CDR3 bases are TGTGCCACCAGCAGAGATCCCGCTTCCTACGAGCAGTACTTC. Encoded protein: CATSRDPASYEQYF. The genes are TRBV15 and TRBJ2-7; no definite D call. Germline V gene sequence: CDR1 LNHNV, CDR2 YYDKDF (reference sequence). The CDR3 is 14 amino acids. V was cut by 0 bases and J by 1 base, with 7 bases left in between.

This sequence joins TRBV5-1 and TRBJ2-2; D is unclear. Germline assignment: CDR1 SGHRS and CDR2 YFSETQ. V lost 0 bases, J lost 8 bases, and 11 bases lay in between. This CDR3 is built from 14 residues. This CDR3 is CASSLVTSEGELFF. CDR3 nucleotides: TGCGCCAGCAGCTTGGTTACTTCGGAAGGGGAGCTGTTTTTT. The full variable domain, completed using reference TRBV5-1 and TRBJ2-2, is KAGVTQTPRYLIKTRGQQVTLSCSPISGHRSVSWYQQTPGQGLQFLFEYFSETQRNKGNFPGRFSGRQFSNSRSEMNVSTLELGDSALYLCASSLVTSEGELFFGEGSRLTVL.

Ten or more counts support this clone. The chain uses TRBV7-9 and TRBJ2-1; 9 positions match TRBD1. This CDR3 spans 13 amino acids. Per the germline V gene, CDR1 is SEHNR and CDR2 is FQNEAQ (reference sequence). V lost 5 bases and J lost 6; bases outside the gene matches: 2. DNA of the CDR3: TGTGCCAGCAGCCGGACAGGGGTCAATGAGCAGTTCTTC. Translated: CASSRTGVNEQFF.

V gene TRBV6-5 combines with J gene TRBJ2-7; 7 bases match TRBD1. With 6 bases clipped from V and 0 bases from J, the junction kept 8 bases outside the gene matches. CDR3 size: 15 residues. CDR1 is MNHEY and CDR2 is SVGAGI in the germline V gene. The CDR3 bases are TGTGCCAGCAGGGCGGACAGGTCGAGCTCCTACGAGCAGTACTTC. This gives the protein CASRADRSSSYEQYF.

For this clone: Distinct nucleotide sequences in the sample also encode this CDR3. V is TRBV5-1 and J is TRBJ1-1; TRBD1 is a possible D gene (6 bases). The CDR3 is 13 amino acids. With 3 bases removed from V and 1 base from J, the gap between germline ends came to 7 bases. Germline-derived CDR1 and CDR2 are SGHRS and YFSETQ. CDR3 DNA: TGCGCCAGCAGCTCGACAGGGAACACTGAAGCTTTCTTT. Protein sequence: CASSSTGNTEAFF.

CDR3 in DNA: TGTGCCAGCAGTTTTGGGAGGGCAGGGGGGAGCAATCAGCCCCAGCATTTT. It is translated as CASSFGRAGGSNQPQHF. V gene TRBV28 combines with J gene TRBJ1-5; 7 positions agree with TRBD1. V shed 3 bases, J shed 1 base, and the junction held 9 bases outside the gene matches. Germline values: CDR1 MDHEN, CDR2 SYDVKM. The CDR3 is made up of 17 amino acids.

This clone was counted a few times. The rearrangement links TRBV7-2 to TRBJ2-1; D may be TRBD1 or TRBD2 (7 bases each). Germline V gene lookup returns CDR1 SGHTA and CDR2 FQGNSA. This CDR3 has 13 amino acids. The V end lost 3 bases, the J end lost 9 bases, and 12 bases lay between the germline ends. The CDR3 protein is CASSFDREGEQFF. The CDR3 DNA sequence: TGTGCCAGCAGCTTTGACAGGGAGGGTGAGCAGTTCTTC.

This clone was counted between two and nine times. CDR3 amino acids: CSVGAGVNTGELFF. The DNA for the CDR3 is TGCAGCGTTGGGGCGGGAGTCAACACCGGGGAGCTGTTTTTT. The chain links TRBV29-1 to TRBJ2-2; 7 bases line up with TRBD2. CDR1 and CDR2 from the germline V gene are SQVTM and ANQGSEA. The V segment lost 4 bases and the J segment 2 bases; nucleotides outside the gene matches: 4. This CDR3 comprises 14 residues.

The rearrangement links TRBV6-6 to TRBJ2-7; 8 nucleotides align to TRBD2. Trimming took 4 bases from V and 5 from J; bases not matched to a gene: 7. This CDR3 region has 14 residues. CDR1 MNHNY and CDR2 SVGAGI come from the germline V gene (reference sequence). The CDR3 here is CASSSKRENDEQYF. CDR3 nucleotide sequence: TGTGCCAGCAGTTCTAAGCGGGAGAACGACGAGCAGTACTTC.

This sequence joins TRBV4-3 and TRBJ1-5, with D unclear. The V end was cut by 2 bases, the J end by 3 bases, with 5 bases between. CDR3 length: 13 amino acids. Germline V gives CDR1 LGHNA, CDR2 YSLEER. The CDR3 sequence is CASSQRSNQPQHF. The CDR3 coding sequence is TGCGCCAGCAGCCAACGGTCCAATCAGCCCCAGCATTTT.

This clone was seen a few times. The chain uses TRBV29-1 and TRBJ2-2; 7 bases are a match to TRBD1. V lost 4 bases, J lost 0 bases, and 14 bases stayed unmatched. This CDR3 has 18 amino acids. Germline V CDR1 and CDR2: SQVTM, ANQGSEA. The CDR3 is CSVVTRQGIMSNTGELFF. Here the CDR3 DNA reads TGCAGCGTTGTAACCCGACAGGGTATAATGTCGAACACCGGGGAGCTGTTTTTT.

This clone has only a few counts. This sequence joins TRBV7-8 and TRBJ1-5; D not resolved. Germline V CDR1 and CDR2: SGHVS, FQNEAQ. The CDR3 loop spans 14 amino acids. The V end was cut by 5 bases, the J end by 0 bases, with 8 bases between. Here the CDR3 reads CASSPRYSNQPQHF. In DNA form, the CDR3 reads TGTGCCAGCAGCCCCAGGTATAGCAATCAGCCCCAGCATTTT.

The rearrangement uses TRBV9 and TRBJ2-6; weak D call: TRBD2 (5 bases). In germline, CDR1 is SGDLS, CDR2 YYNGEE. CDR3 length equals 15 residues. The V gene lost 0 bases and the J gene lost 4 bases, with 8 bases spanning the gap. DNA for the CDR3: TGTGCCAGCAGCGTAGCTAGCCTGGGGGCCAACGTCCTGACTTTC. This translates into CASSVASLGANVLTF.

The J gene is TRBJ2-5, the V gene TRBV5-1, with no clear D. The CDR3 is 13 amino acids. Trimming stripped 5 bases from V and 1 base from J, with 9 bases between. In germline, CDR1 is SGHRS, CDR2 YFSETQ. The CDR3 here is CASRTVGQETQYF. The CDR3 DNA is TGCGCCAGCAGGACTGTGGGCCAAGAGACCCAGTACTTC.

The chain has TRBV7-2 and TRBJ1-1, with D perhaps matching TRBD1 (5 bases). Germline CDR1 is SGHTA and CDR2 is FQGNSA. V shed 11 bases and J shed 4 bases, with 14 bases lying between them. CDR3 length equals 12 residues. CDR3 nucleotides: TGTGCCGACGGGGCCGGACCCACTGAAGCTTTCTTT. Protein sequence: CADGAGPTEAFF.